This T cell receptor beta chain was recorded in a study of blood T cell repertoires in COVID-19. Study summary: Material from acute and convalescent COVID-19 was sourced from the United States, Italy and Spain. PBMCs, B-cell-depleted T cells, or T cells provided the cDNA or gDNA that made up the material.

Patients of the Seattle cohort, enrolled during active infection, were followed longitudinally. The CDR3 loop spans 13 amino acids. The V and J ends lost 4 bases and 10 bases respectively, with 16 bases between them. Germline assignment: CDR1 LGHDT and CDR2 YNNKEL (reference sequence). Authors' analysis steps: Using reference gene primer amplification, nucleated cell counts were estimated. Repertoires were generated with immunoSEQ multiplex PCR, while TCRdb's copy carries only in-frame clones and drops some. V and J calls and clone size are as listed in that table; D and trimming were resolved from the DNA. In the table there are about 270,000 clones, 84% of which are singletons.

What was sequenced was peripheral blood. The TCR originated in a human donor with COVID-19, enrolled during active disease. The donor label of this sample is uncertain. This chain uses TRBV3-1 (or the pseudogene TRBV3-2) with TRBJ1-1, with a possible D match to TRBD1 (5 bases). DNA for the CDR3: TGTGCCAGCAGCCCTGGGGGGGACGGGCGAGCTTTCTTT. Residues: CASSPGGDGRAFF.